At least ten counts were recorded for the clone carrying this T cell receptor (beta chain). No antigen is known for it. The CDR3 has 13 residues. Trimming stripped 6 bases from V and 2 bases from J, with 11 bases between. Germline V gene lookup returns CDR1 SGHTS and CDR2 YDEGEE. The data were taken from a study of Graves' ophthalmopathy and Graves' hyperthyroidism. Study results and caveats: Thyroid clonotypes that were expanded above 0.001 frequency mostly also appeared in blood.

RNA transcripts were the template, and TCR beta CDR3 regions were amplified from them. HTBI-primed first-round RT-PCR preceded second-round multiplex PCR. TCRdb independently ran MiXCR on the multiplex PCR reads; one entry per CDR3 protein. The sample includes 580,000 or so distinct CDR3 sequences, approximately 35% of them seen just once. This sequence originates from an adult man with Graves' hyperthyroidism. Material for sequencing was peripheral blood or thyroid tissue (not recorded which). This chain joins TRBV5-8 and TRBJ2-5, with D perhaps TRBD1 (5 bases). The CDR3, as DNA: TGTGCCAGCAACCCACAGGAGCAAGAGACCCAGTACTTC. Translated: CASNPQEQETQYF.